The 18 T cell receptor beta chains in this list originate from one sample, sequenced in a study of regulatory T cells in long-lasting Graves disease. Sequencing libraries for TCR beta were prepared with iRepertoire HTBI primers and Arm-PCR of CDR3 regions. TCRdb processed the multiplex PCR reads anew with MiXCR; each CDR3 protein has one entry. Here the sample spans some 420,000 distinct CDR3 sequences, about 22% being singletons. Time point: persistent/refractory GD, antithyroid drugs over 5 years with positive TRAb. The TCR library was made from RNA extracted from PBMCs. The input for sequencing was peripheral blood mononuclear cells (PBMCs), taken when the disease was refractory, from a patient treated with antithyroid drugs. The receptors were sampled from a female donor with Graves disease.

The table lists this clonotype with many counts. The rearrangement links TRBV7-2 to TRBJ2-5; 8 nucleotides agree with TRBD1. The germline V gene has CDR1 SGHTA and CDR2 FQGNSA. The CDR3 spans 17 residues. The junction had 13 bases not matched to a gene; V was cut back by 5 bases and J by 2 bases. In nucleotides, the CDR3 is TGTGCCAGCAGCCTCACGCTCCCTGGACAGGGTCAAGAGACCCAGTACTTC. Residues: CASSLTLPGQGQETQYF.

This clonotype has at least ten counts. The chain links TRBV2 to TRBJ1-5, with D uncertain. CDR3 size: 13 residues. CDR1 and CDR2 from the germline V gene are SNHLY and FYNNEI. Trimming removed 6 bases at V and 4 bases at J, with 10 bases between. The CDR3 sequence: CASSYMLNQPQHF. The CDR3 DNA follows: TGTGCCAGCAGCTACATGTTAAATCAGCCCCAGCATTTT.

In its sample, this clonotype was seen a few times. The genes are TRBV6-1 and TRBJ2-6; TRBD1 agrees at 7 bases. The germline V gene has CDR1 MNHNS and CDR2 SASEGT. CDR3 size: 16 residues. V shed 5 bases, J shed 4 bases, and the junction held 8 bases outside the gene matches. CDR3: CASSQTGSGGANVLTF. The CDR3 DNA sequence: TGTGCCAGCAGTCAGACAGGGTCGGGAGGGGCCAACGTCCTGACTTTC.

This clonotype was seen many times. This chain joins TRBV28 and TRBJ1-2; 8 bases are shared with TRBD1. Trimming at V came to 6 bases and at J to 12 bases, leaving 9 bases not matched to a gene. The CDR3 length is 12 residues. Germline CDR1 reads MDHEN; CDR2 reads SYDVKM. DNA of the CDR3: TGTGCCAGCAGCAGCCAGGACAGGGCCCACACCTTC. Its protein is CASSSQDRAHTF.

The gene calls are TRBV18 and TRBJ1-1; 9 bases align to TRBD1. CDR3 length: 13 amino acids. In germline, CDR1 is KGHSH, CDR2 LQKENI. The V and J ends lost 1 base and 8 bases, in that order; junction bases with no gene match: 2. CDR3 nucleotides: TGTGCCAGCTCACCACGGGACAGGGTCGAAGCTTTCTTT. Translated: CASSPRDRVEAFF.

The chain links TRBV19 to TRBJ2-7; 10 bases match TRBD1. This CDR3 spans 14 amino acids. J was trimmed by 4 bases and V by 3 bases; bases with no gene match: 3. CDR1 is LNHDA and CDR2 is SQIVND in the germline V gene (reference sequence). DNA of the CDR3: TGTGCCAGTAGTATGGGACAGGGGATTTACGAGCAGTACTTC. Residues: CASSMGQGIYEQYF.

The chain recombines TRBV7-9 with TRBJ2-1, with TRBD2 as a possible D gene (5 bases). Germline V gene sequence: CDR1 SEHNR, CDR2 FQNEAQ (reference sequence). The CDR3 spans 15 residues. Trimming removed 5 bases at V and 10 bases at J, with 21 bases between. Here the CDR3 reads CASSGRVSGGGEQFF. The DNA of the CDR3 is TGTGCCAGCAGCGGTAGGGTATCCGGAGGAGGAGAGCAGTTCTTC.

The CDR3 region is CASSQAGVRGETQYF. CDR3 DNA sequence: TGTGCCAGCAGTCAAGCGGGAGTGAGGGGAGAGACCCAGTACTTC. The V call is TRBV7-2, the J call TRBJ2-5; TRBD2 matches 8 bases. Germline-derived CDR1 and CDR2 are SGHTA and FQGNSA. V shed 6 bases, J shed 4 bases, and the junction held 10 bases outside the gene matches. The CDR3 is 15 residues long. Combining the CDR3 with reference TRBV7-2 and TRBJ2-5 gives the whole variable domain GAGVSQSPSNKVTEKGKDVELRCDPISGHTALYWYRQSLGQGLEFLIYFQGNSAPDKSGLPSDRFSAERTGGSVSTLTIQRTQQEDSAVYLCASSQAGVRGETQYFGPGTRLLVL.

This clonotype was observed a few times. The chain employs TRBV4-3 and TRBJ1-2; D gene uncertain. Germline V gene sequence: CDR1 LGHNA, CDR2 YSLEER. This CDR3 is 15 amino acids long. V lost 4 bases and J lost 2, with 14 bases in between. CDR3 nucleotide sequence: TGCGCCAGCAGCCCCGGACGGGCTACCAACTATGGCTACACCTTC. Translated, it gives CASSPGRATNYGYTF.

This clonotype was recorded many times. This sequence joins TRBV7-2 and TRBJ2-5; TRBD1 matches at 7 bases. CDR1 is SGHTA and CDR2 is FQGNSA in the germline V gene. Losses at the gene ends were 5 bases for V and 3 bases for J; bases not matched to a gene: 12. The CDR3 contains 16 residues. CDR3 in DNA: TGTGCCAGCAGCCTCTTTTTTAAGGGGACAGAAGAGACCCAGTACTTC. Translation gives CASSLFFKGTEETQYF.

The chain carries TRBV28 and TRBJ2-2, with D possibly TRBD1 on 6 matching bases. The CDR3 runs 13 residues. V was clipped by 5 bases and J by 9 bases, with 13 bases between them. Germline values: CDR1 MDHEN, CDR2 SYDVKM. The CDR3 DNA is TGTGCCAGCAGTCCCCCAGGGGCCCGGGAGCTGTTTTTT. Translating it yields CASSPPGARELFF.

The sample holds many counts of this clonotype. This chain joins TRBV6-5 and TRBJ2-7, with D tentatively TRBD1 (6 bases). The CDR3 runs 15 residues. CDR1 is MNHEY and CDR2 is SVGAGI in the germline V gene. V lost 0 bases to trimming and J lost 2 bases, with 11 bases between them. The chain's CDR3 is CASSYSWDTTYEQYF. The DNA for the CDR3 is TGTGCCAGCAGTTACTCGTGGGACACCACCTACGAGCAGTACTTC.

This chain connects TRBV4-1 to TRBJ2-7; 7 bases align to TRBD2. This CDR3 is 14 amino acids long. Germline V lookup: CDR1 MGHRA, CDR2 YSYEKL. With 8 bases clipped from V and 1 base from J, the junction kept 8 bases outside the gene matches. The CDR3 protein is CASGPSGRSYEQYF. In DNA, the CDR3 is TGCGCCAGCGGGCCCTCCGGGAGGTCCTACGAGCAGTACTTC.

Details on this clonotype: Possible read error: a much larger clone is one base away. The DNA of the CDR3 is TGTGCCAGCAGCATAGCAGGGCAGCTTGAAGCTTTCTTT. Translating it yields CASSIAGQLEAFF. The V call is TRBV7-2, the J call TRBJ1-1, with D possibly being TRBD1 (5 bases). Germline V lookup: CDR1 SGHTA, CDR2 FQGNSA. This CDR3 is 13 amino acids long.

This clonotype was recorded at least ten times. V is TRBV2 and J is TRBJ2-1; D may match TRBD1 or TRBD2 (6 bases each). The CDR3 totals 16 residues. V lost 0 bases to trimming and J lost 9 bases, with 18 bases between them. The germline gives CDR1 SNHLY, CDR2 FYNNEI. The CDR3 reads CASSEARGATLTEQFF. Written as DNA, the CDR3 is TGTGCCAGCAGTGAAGCGAGGGGGGCCACACTCACTGAGCAGTTCTTC.

This clonotype has ten or more counts. J is TRBJ1-2 and V is TRBV28; unclear D gene. V dropped 5 bases and J dropped 4 bases, with 14 bases sitting between them. This CDR3 has 14 amino acids. Germline V CDR1 and CDR2: MDHEN, SYDVKM. The DNA of the CDR3 is TGTGCCAGCAGTCAACCCCAGGAGACCTATGGCTACACCTTC. Its translation: CASSQPQETYGYTF.

This CDR3 reads CSALPGQGQETQYF. DNA of the CDR3: TGCAGTGCTCTCCCCGGACAGGGACAAGAGACCCAGTACTTC. The chain employs TRBV20-1 and TRBJ2-5; TRBD1 aligns across 8 bases. V was clipped by 5 bases and J by 2 bases; unmatched bases: 7. The V gene's germline CDR1 is DFQATT and CDR2 SNEGSKA (reference sequence). The CDR3 consists of 14 residues.

The chain employs TRBV18 and TRBJ2-6; D could derive from TRBD1 or TRBD2 (8 bases each). Trimming removed 3 bases from V and 0 bases from J, with 18 bases in between. This CDR3 region has 19 residues. CDR1 is KGHSH, CDR2 LQKENI, per germline. The CDR3 protein is CASSPGGDRTPSGANVLTF. The CDR3 DNA sequence: TGTGCCAGCTCACCCGGGGGGGACAGGACCCCCTCTGGGGCCAACGTCCTGACTTTC.